Shown below are 24 T cell receptor beta chains from a single sample sequenced in a study of T-cell reconstitution after alpha-beta-depleted transplantation in children. The authors prepared the TCRbeta library with unique molecular identifiers. From the PCR reads, TCRdb called clonotypes with MiXCR, one entry per CDR3 protein. This sample has 200,000 to 300,000 distinct CDR3 sequences, with under 30% found just once. Sequencing used PBMCs, obtained before TCRalphabeta/CD19-depleted stem cell transplant. The receptors were sampled from a girl aged 2 to 9 with Fanconi anemia, due to receive a stem cell transplant.

This chain joins TRBV10-3 and TRBJ2-5, with D perhaps TRBD2 (6 bases). Trimming removed 6 bases from V and 4 bases from J, with 15 bases in between. CDR1 ENHRY and CDR2 SYGVKD come from the germline V gene. This CDR3 is built from 14 residues. The CDR3 is CAISPTGVGETQYF. CDR3 DNA: TGTGCCATCAGCCCAACGGGGGTCGGAGAGACCCAGTACTTC.

The chain recombines TRBV5-1 with TRBJ2-6; unclear D gene. Trimming cost V 0 bases and J 2 bases, with 6 bases left between them. This CDR3 spans 15 amino acids. In germline, CDR1 is SGHRS, CDR2 YFSETQ. For the CDR3, the DNA is TGCGCCAGCAGCTTGGGGTCCGCTGGGGCCAACGTCCTGACTTTC. Amino acid sequence: CASSLGSAGANVLTF.

This clonotype was detected ten times or more. This chain uses TRBV29-1 with TRBJ1-2; D ambiguous. The CDR3 sequence is 13 residues long. Germline V gene lookup returns CDR1 SQVTM and CDR2 ANQGSEA. Trimming stripped 4 bases from V and 2 bases from J, with 11 bases between. The CDR3 DNA follows: TGCAGCGTTGTCGTCCGGTCGAACTATGGCTACACCTTC. This sequence encodes CSVVVRSNYGYTF.

V is TRBV7-9 and J is TRBJ1-1, with a tentative D call TRBD1 (5 bases). V lost 0 bases to trimming and J lost 8 bases, with 19 bases between them. This CDR3 contains 16 residues. Germline V gene sequence: CDR1 SEHNR, CDR2 FQNEAQ (reference sequence). The CDR3 DNA reads TGTGCCAGCAGCTTAGCGCGAGACTTCAGAGGGACCGAAGCTTTCTTT. Its translation: CASSLARDFRGTEAFF.

The rearrangement links TRBV15 to TRBJ2-1, with D perhaps assigned TRBD1 or TRBD2 (5 bases each). The V end was cut by 2 bases, the J end by 10 bases, with 9 bases between. CDR3 length equals 12 residues. CDR1 LNHNV and CDR2 YYDKDF come from the germline V gene (reference sequence). The CDR3 is CATSRRGPEQFF. The CDR3 DNA sequence: TGTGCCACCAGCAGACGGGGACCCGAGCAGTTCTTC.

This sequence joins TRBV4-1 and TRBJ2-5; no clear D gene. The CDR3 has 15 amino acids. Germline V CDR1 and CDR2: MGHRA, YSYEKL. Trimming took 0 bases from V and 0 from J, leaving 8 bases between them. The CDR3 here is CASSQDKGYQETQYF. Written as DNA, the CDR3 is TGCGCCAGCAGCCAAGATAAGGGCTACCAAGAGACCCAGTACTTC.

The chain is built from TRBV19 and TRBJ2-7; 9 bases line up with TRBD1. CDR3 length equals 15 residues. Trimming at V came to 3 bases and at J to 2 bases, leaving 5 bases not matched to a gene. From germline, CDR1 is LNHDA and CDR2 SQIVND (reference sequence). CDR3 amino acids: CASSMGQGATYEQYF. DNA for the CDR3: TGTGCCAGTAGTATGGGACAGGGCGCTACCTACGAGCAGTACTTC.

This clonotype was seen repeatedly, ten times or more. The V and J genes are TRBV6-5 and TRBJ1-1, with 8 bases fitting TRBD1. The trim removed 0 bases at V and 0 bases at J, leaving 3 bases unmatched. Germline V lookup: CDR1 MNHEY, CDR2 SVGAGI. The CDR3 is 16 residues long. The CDR3 protein is CASSYSDRVMNTEAFF. As DNA, the CDR3 is TGTGCCAGCAGTTACTCGGACAGGGTCATGAACACTGAAGCTTTCTTT.

The chain has TRBV20-1 and TRBJ2-3, with D uncertain. CDR3 size: 13 residues. V was cut by 7 bases and J by 4 bases, with 15 bases left in between. Germline V lookup: CDR1 DFQATT, CDR2 SNEGSKA (reference sequence). Written as DNA, the CDR3 is TGCAGTGTTCCGTCTTTCATGTCAGATACGCAGTATTTT. Translation: CSVPSFMSDTQYF.

Ten or more counts support this clonotype. The V and J genes are TRBV25-1 and TRBJ1-1, with D perhaps TRBD1 (6 bases). Germline-derived CDR1 and CDR2 are MGHDK and SYGVNS. This CDR3 comprises 11 residues. Trimming took 4 bases from V and 10 from J, leaving 10 bases between them. The chain's CDR3 is CASSVGTRAFF. Written as DNA, the CDR3 is TGTGCCAGCAGTGTGGGGACACGAGCTTTCTTT.

This clonotype was recorded many times. The chain has TRBV3-1 and TRBJ2-7; TRBD1 matches at 8 bases. Germline V gives CDR1 LGHDT, CDR2 YNNKEL (reference sequence). V trimming: 4 bases; J trimming: 0 bases; junction bases outside the gene matches: 11. The CDR3 runs to 17 residues. The chain's CDR3 is CASSLLGQGKDSYEQYF. The CDR3 DNA reads as TGTGCCAGCAGCCTACTAGGACAGGGAAAAGACTCCTACGAGCAGTACTTC.

This clonotype was seen more than once but under ten times. The chain couples TRBV6-1 to TRBJ2-5; unclear D gene. Germline CDR1 MNHNS, CDR2 SASEGT. Between the trimmed V and J ends, which lost 7 bases and 5 bases, there was a span of 11 bases. The CDR3 extends over 12 amino acids. The DNA for the CDR3 is TGTGCCAGCAACACTCCGATGGAGACCCAGTACTTC. This encodes CASNTPMETQYF.

This clonotype came up many times. The chain is built from TRBV9 and TRBJ2-1; D is perhaps TRBD1 (5 bases). The CDR3 spans 15 residues. Germline CDR1 SGDLS, CDR2 YYNGEE. The V end lost 0 bases, the J end lost 4 bases, and 11 bases lay between the germline ends. The CDR3 loop reads CASSVGGHPYNEQFF. CDR3 DNA sequence: TGTGCCAGCAGCGTAGGTGGACATCCTTACAATGAGCAGTTCTTC.

This sequence joins TRBV6-1 and TRBJ2-2, with 10 bases that match TRBD2. Losses at the gene ends were 8 bases for V and 3 bases for J; bases not matched to a gene: 3. The length of the CDR3 is 14 residues. Germline V CDR1 and CDR2: MNHNS, SASEGT. The CDR3 nucleotides read TGTGCCAGCGGACTAGCGGTGTACACCGGGGAGCTGTTTTTT. This gives the protein CASGLAVYTGELFF.

In its sample, this clonotype was seen a few times. The chain has TRBV28 and TRBJ1-5, with TRBD1 as a possible D gene (6 bases). V was pared by 3 bases and J by 6 bases, with 18 bases between. Germline CDR1 reads MDHEN; CDR2 reads SYDVKM. This CDR3 has 16 residues. CDR3: CASSFVTGPSRQPQHF. In DNA form, the CDR3 reads TGTGCCAGCAGTTTCGTAACAGGGCCGTCCCGTCAGCCCCAGCATTTT.

This clonotype was recorded at least ten times. V usage is TRBV12-3 or TRBV12-4 and J usage is TRBJ2-5; D remains ambiguous. Trimming took off 0 bases at V and 4 bases at J, with 9 bases between the two ends. The length of the CDR3 is 14 residues. CDR3 sequence (DNA): TGTGCCAGCAGTTTAGCGGGGATAGTAGAGACCCAGTACTTC. It encodes CASSLAGIVETQYF.

This clonotype was observed many times. V gene TRBV27 combines with J gene TRBJ2-7; the match to TRBD2 covers 12 bases. The CDR3 has 15 amino acids. The trim removed 2 bases at V and 6 bases at J, leaving 5 bases unmatched. CDR1 is MNHEY and CDR2 is SMNVEV in the germline V gene (reference sequence). CDR3 nucleotides: TGTGCCAGCAGTTTAGGACTAGCGGGGATCTTCGAGCAGTACTTC. This gives the protein CASSLGLAGIFEQYF.

This clonotype was seen many times. The V and J genes are TRBV7-2 and TRBJ2-1; no clear D. Germline V gene data show CDR1 as SGHTA and CDR2 as FQGNSA. This CDR3 comprises 12 residues. Trimming removed 7 bases at V and 4 bases at J, with 8 bases between. The CDR3 region has the DNA TGTGCCAGCACCCATAGATACAATGAGCAGTTCTTC. Translated: CASTHRYNEQFF.

This chain uses TRBV12-3 or TRBV12-4 with TRBJ2-5; possibly TRBD1 or TRBD2 for D (5 bases each). Trimming shortened V by 3 bases and J by 2 bases, and 10 bases separated the two germline ends. CDR3 length equals 14 residues. The CDR3 loop reads CASSLTDYQETQYF. CDR3 DNA sequence: TGTGCCAGCAGTTTGACAGACTATCAAGAGACCCAGTACTTC.

This clonotype showed up just a few times. The DNA of the CDR3 is TGTGCCAGCAGCTTACTGACTAGCGTGGCCCCTAACAATGAGCAGTTCTTC. Protein sequence: CASSLLTSVAPNNEQFF. V is TRBV7-6 and J is TRBJ2-1; 8 bases agree with TRBD2. Germline-derived CDR1 and CDR2 are SGHVS and FNYEAQ. With V trimmed by 2 bases and J by 5 bases, 11 bases remained unmatched. The CDR3 has 17 amino acids.

The chain recombines TRBV7-6 with TRBJ2-5; TRBD1 aligns across 7 bases. The CDR3 is 17 amino acids. Germline trimming cut 1 base from V and 1 base from J; bases unmatched to any gene: 9. Germline V gives CDR1 SGHVS, CDR2 FNYEAQ. The CDR3 is CASSLVVRQGVQETQYF. CDR3 bases: TGTGCCAGCAGCTTAGTCGTCCGGCAGGGGGTCCAAGAGACCCAGTACTTC.

This clonotype came up a few times. The CDR3 here is CASSQDAGQALTPEAFF. Here the CDR3 DNA reads TGTGCCAGCAGCCAAGATGCCGGACAGGCGTTAACCCCTGAAGCTTTCTTT. The chain has TRBV4-2 and TRBJ1-1; 7 bases map to TRBD1. Germline V gene sequence: CDR1 LGHNA, CDR2 YNFKEQ. With V trimmed by 0 bases and J by 6 bases, 13 bases remained unmatched. This CDR3 has 17 amino acids.

The chain combines TRBV2 with TRBJ2-5, with TRBD1 as a possible D gene (5 bases). V lost 5 bases and J lost 1, with 14 bases in between. The V gene's germline CDR1 is SNHLY and CDR2 FYNNEI. This CDR3 contains 15 residues. CDR3: CASSLFVGPQETQYF. CDR3 coding DNA: TGTGCCAGCAGTTTATTTGTGGGGCCCCAAGAGACCCAGTACTTC.

The chain has TRBV7-8 and TRBJ2-1, with 8 bases lining up with TRBD2. The germline gives CDR1 SGHVS, CDR2 FQNEAQ. This CDR3 contains 16 residues. The V gene end was trimmed by 1 base and the J gene end by 9 bases; junction bases not matched to a gene: 11. This CDR3 is CASSLVAAGVTIEQFF. CDR3 DNA: TGTGCCAGCAGCTTAGTAGCAGCGGGAGTAACTATTGAGCAGTTCTTC.